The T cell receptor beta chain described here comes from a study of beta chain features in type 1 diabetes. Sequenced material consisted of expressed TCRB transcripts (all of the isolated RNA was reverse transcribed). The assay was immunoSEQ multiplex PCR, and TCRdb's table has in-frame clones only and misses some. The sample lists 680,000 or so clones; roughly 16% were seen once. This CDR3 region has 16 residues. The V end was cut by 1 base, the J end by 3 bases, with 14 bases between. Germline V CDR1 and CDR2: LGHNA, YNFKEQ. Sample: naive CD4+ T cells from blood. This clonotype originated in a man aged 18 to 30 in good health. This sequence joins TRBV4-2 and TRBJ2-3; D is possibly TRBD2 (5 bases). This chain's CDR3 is CASSQAPGKGTDTQYF. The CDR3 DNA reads TGTGCCAGCAGCCAAGCCCCGGGAAAAGGAACAGATACGCAGTATTTT.